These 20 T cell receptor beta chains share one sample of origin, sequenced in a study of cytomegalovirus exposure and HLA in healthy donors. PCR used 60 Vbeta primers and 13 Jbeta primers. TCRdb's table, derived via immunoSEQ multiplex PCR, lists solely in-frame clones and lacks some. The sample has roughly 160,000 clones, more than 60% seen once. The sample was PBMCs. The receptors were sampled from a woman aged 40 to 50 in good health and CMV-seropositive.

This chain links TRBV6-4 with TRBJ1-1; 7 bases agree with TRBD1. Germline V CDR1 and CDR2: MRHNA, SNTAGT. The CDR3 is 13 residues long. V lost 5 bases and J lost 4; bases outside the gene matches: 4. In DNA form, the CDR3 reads TGTGCCAGCAGTCAAAACAGGGGCACTGAAGCTTTCTTT. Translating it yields CASSQNRGTEAFF.

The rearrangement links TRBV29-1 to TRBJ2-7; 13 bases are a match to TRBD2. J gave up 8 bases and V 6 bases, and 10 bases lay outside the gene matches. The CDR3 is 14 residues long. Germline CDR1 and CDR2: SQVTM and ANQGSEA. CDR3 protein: CSVLGLAGDLKQYF. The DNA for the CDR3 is TGCAGCGTCCTCGGACTAGCGGGGGATCTCAAGCAGTACTTC.

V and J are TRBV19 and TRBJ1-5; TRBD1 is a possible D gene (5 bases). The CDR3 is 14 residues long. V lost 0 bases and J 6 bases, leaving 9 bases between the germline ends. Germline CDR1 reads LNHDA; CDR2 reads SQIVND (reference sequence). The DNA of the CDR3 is TGTGCCAGTAGTATAGACAGGGTCGCTCAGCCCCAGCATTTT. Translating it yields CASSIDRVAQPQHF.

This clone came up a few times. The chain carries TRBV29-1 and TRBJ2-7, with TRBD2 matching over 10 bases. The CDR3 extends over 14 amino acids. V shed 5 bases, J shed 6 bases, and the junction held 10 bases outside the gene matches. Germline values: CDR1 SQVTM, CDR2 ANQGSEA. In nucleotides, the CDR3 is TGCAGCGTTCGAAAAGCGGGAGGGCCGGTCGAGCAGTACTTC. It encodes CSVRKAGGPVEQYF.

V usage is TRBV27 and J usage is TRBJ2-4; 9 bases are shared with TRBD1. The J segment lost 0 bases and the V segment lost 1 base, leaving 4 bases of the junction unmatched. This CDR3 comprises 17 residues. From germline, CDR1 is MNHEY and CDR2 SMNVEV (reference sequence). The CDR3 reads CASSLFGQGLAKNIQYF. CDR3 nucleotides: TGTGCCAGCAGTTTATTTGGACAGGGGCTAGCCAAAAACATTCAGTACTTC.

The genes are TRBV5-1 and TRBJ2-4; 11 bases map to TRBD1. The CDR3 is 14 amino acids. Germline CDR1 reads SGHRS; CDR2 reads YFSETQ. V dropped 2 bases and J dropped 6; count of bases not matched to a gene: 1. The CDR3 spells CASSFGTGGNIQYF. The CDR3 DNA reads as TGCGCCAGCAGCTTCGGGACAGGGGGAAACATTCAGTACTTC. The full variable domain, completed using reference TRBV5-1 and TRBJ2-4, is KAGVTQTPRYLIKTRGQQVTLSCSPISGHRSVSWYQQTPGQGLQFLFEYFSETQRNKGNFPGRFSGRQFSNSRSEMNVSTLELGDSALYLCASSFGTGGNIQYFGAGTRLSVL.

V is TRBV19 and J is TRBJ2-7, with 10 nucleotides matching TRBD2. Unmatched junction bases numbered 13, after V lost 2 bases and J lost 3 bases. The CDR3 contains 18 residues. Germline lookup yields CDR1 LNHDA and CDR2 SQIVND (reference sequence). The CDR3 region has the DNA TGTGCCAGTAGTATATTCCACGGAGGGCTAGCGGGAGTCTACGAGCAGTACTTC. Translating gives CASSIFHGGLAGVYEQYF. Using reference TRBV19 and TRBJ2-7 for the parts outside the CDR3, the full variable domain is DGGITQSPKYLFRKEGQNVTLSCEQNLNHDAMYWYRQDPGQGLRLIYYSQIVNDFQKGDIAEGYSVSREKKESFPLTVTSAQKNPTAFYLCASSIFHGGLAGVYEQYFGPGTRLTVT.

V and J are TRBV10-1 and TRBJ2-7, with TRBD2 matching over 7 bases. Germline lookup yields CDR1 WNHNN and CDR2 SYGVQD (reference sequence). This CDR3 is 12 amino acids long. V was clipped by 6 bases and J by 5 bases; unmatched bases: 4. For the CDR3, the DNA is TGCGCCAGCAGGGGTGCGGGGGACGAGCAGTACTTC. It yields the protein CASRGAGDEQYF.

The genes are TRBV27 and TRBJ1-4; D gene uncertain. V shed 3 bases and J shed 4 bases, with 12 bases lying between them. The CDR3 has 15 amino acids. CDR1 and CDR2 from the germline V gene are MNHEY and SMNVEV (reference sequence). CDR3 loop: CASSFTTSLNEKLFF. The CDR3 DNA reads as TGTGCCAGCAGTTTCACTACAAGTCTTAATGAAAAACTGTTTTTT.

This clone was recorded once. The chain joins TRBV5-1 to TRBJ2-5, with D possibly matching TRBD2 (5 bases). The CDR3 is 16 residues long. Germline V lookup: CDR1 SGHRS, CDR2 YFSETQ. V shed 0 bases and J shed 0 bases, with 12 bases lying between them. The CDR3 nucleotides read TGCGCCAGCAGCTTGGTGGGAGTTCAGGACCAAGAGACCCAGTACTTC. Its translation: CASSLVGVQDQETQYF.

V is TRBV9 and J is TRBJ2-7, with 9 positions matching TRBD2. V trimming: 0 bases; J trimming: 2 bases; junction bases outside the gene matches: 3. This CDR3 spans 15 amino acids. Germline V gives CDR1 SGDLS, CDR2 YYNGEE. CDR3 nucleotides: TGTGCCAGCAGCGTAGATCCTAGCGGGGCCTACGAGCAGTACTTC. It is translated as CASSVDPSGAYEQYF.

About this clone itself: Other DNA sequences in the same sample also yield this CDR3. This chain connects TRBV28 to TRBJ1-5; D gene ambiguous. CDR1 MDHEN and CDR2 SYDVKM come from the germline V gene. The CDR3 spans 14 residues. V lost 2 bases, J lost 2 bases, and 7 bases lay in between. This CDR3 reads CASSLGGGNQPQHF. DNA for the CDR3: TGTGCCAGCAGTTTAGGCGGGGGCAATCAGCCCCAGCATTTT.

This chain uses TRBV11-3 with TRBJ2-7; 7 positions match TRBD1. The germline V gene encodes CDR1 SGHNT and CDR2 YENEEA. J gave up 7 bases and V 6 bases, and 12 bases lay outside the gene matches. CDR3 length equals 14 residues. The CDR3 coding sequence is TGTGCCAGCAGTTTTAACCGGGCAGGGGGAGAGCAGTACTTC. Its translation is CASSFNRAGGEQYF.

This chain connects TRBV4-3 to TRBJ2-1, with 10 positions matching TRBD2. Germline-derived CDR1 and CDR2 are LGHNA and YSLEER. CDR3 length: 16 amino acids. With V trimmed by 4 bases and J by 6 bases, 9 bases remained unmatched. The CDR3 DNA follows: TGCGCCAGCAGCCTAAGGCGGCTAGCGGGAGTCAATGAGCAGTTCTTC. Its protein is CASSLRRLAGVNEQFF.

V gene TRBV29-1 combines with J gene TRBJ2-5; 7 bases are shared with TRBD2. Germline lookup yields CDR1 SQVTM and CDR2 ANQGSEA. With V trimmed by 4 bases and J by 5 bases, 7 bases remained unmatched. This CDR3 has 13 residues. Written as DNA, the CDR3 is TGCAGCGTTGGTGGCGGGAGAGGGGAGACCCAGTACTTC. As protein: CSVGGGRGETQYF.

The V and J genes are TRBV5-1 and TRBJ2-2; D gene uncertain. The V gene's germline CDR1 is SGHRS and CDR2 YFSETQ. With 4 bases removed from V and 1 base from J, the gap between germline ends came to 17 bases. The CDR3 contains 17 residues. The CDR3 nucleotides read TGCGCCAGCAGCCCGTTGGGTACAGAGCAGAACACCGGGGAGCTGTTTTTT. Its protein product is CASSPLGTEQNTGELFF.

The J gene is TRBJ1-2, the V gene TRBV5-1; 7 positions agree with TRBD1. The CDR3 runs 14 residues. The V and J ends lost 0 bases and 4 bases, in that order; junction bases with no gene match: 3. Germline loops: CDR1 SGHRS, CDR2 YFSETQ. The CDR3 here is CASSLADRVYGYTF. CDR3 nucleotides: TGCGCCAGCAGCTTGGCCGACAGGGTCTATGGCTACACCTTC.

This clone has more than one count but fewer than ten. The CDR3 DNA reads TGTGCCAGCAGTGAAGTAGGGGGGGCTGGGGCCAACGTCCTGACTTTC. This gives the protein CASSEVGGAGANVLTF. The rearrangement joins TRBV6-1 to TRBJ2-6, with D maybe TRBD2 (7 bases). The V end was cut by 1 base, the J end by 2 bases, with 9 bases between. CDR3 length: 16 residues. CDR1 and CDR2 from the germline V gene are MNHNS and SASEGT.

DNA of the CDR3: TGTGCCGCGTCTCCTGGGCGGGGTGGGGGGGAGACCCAGTACTTC. Its protein is CAASPGRGGGETQYF. The chain employs TRBV2 and TRBJ2-5, with D possibly being TRBD2 (6 bases). The germline gives CDR1 SNHLY, CDR2 FYNNEI. Trimming took 11 bases from V and 5 from J, leaving 24 bases between them. This CDR3 comprises 15 residues.

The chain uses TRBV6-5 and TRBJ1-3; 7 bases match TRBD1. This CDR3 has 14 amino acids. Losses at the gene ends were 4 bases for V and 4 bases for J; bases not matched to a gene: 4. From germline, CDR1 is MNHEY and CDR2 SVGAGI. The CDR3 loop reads CASSWSTGGNTIYF. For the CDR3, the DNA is TGTGCCAGCAGTTGGTCGACAGGGGGAAACACCATATATTTT.